The next 25 T cell receptor beta chains were all read from a single sample in a study of blood T cell repertoires in COVID-19. Sequencing was performed with immunoSEQ multiplex PCR; in TCRdb, only in-frame clones are kept and a portion is missing. The repertoire holds about 70,000 clones, roughly 81% seen once, with approximately 22% in the top ten. The sequencing sample was made of peripheral blood. The receptors derive from a woman aged 70-85 years with acute or convalescent COVID-19.

The table lists this clone with a count of one. This rearrangement joins TRBV28 to TRBJ1-5; no definite D call. The germline V gene encodes CDR1 MDHEN and CDR2 SYDVKM. CDR3 size: 16 residues. V lost 3 bases to trimming and J lost 0 bases, with 12 bases between them. DNA of the CDR3: TGTGCCAGCAGTTTGGGCGGGATCTATAGCAATCAGCCCCAGCATTTT. Translation: CASSLGGIYSNQPQHF.

This chain uses TRBV7-8 with TRBJ1-4, with D perhaps TRBD1 (6 bases). V was trimmed by 5 bases and J by 4 bases, leaving 14 bases between them. Germline loops: CDR1 SGHVS, CDR2 FQNEAQ. The CDR3 spans 15 residues. The CDR3 DNA reads TGTGCCAGCAGCCCCAGTAGAGGGGGTAATGAAAAACTGTTTTTT. Translation gives CASSPSRGGNEKLFF.

V usage is TRBV27 and J usage is TRBJ1-2, with 7 bases identical to TRBD1. The CDR3 is 18 amino acids. Looked up from germline, CDR1 is MNHEY and CDR2 is SMNVEV (reference sequence). Losses at the gene ends were 5 bases for V and 1 base for J; bases not matched to a gene: 16. DNA of the CDR3: TGTGCCAGCAGTACCCAAAATCCGGGGGGGACAGTTAACTATGGCTACACCTTC. Amino acid sequence: CASSTQNPGGTVNYGYTF.

The rearrangement joins TRBV7-9 to TRBJ1-1; the match to TRBD1 covers 8 bases. V was pared by 5 bases and J by 0 bases, with 5 bases of the junction left unmatched. This CDR3 is built from 15 residues. Germline-derived CDR1 and CDR2 are SEHNR and FQNEAQ (reference sequence). DNA of the CDR3: TGTGCCAGCAGCCTCCGGACAGGGTTGAACACTGAAGCTTTCTTT. It encodes CASSLRTGLNTEAFF.

The chain links TRBV28 to TRBJ1-3; TRBD1 might be the D (5 bases). This CDR3 region has 16 residues. The V and J ends lost 6 bases and 2 bases respectively, with 17 bases between them. The germline V gene encodes CDR1 MDHEN and CDR2 SYDVKM. This CDR3 is CASSPWGVRTGNTIYF. In nucleotides, the CDR3 is TGTGCCAGCAGCCCATGGGGGGTCAGGACTGGAAACACCATATATTTT.

The V and J genes are TRBV5-4 and TRBJ2-3; D is possibly TRBD1 (6 bases). The CDR3 runs to 14 residues. V shed 0 bases and J shed 2 bases, with 7 bases lying between them. The V gene's germline CDR1 is SGHNT and CDR2 YYREEE (reference sequence). In DNA, the CDR3 is TGTGCCAGCAGCTTGGGACAGGACACAGATACGCAGTATTTT. It translates to CASSLGQDTDTQYF.

The chain employs TRBV14 and TRBJ2-3; TRBD2 matches 12 bases. Germline CDR1 SGHDN, CDR2 FVKESK. With 0 bases clipped from V and 3 bases from J, the junction kept 4 bases outside the gene matches. The CDR3 runs to 17 residues. The CDR3 loop is CASSQDLGTSGTDTQYF. The CDR3 DNA follows: TGTGCCAGCAGCCAAGATCTTGGGACTAGCGGGACAGATACGCAGTATTTT.

The chain uses TRBV7-6 and TRBJ1-3; TRBD1 is a possible D gene (5 bases). CDR1 and CDR2 from the germline V gene are SGHVS and FNYEAQ. This CDR3 is built from 15 residues. The germline V and J ends were trimmed by 3 bases and 0 bases, with 9 bases remaining between them. CDR3 nucleotides: TGTGCCAGCAGCTTCCTAGACAGCTCTGGAAACACCATATATTTT. This translates into CASSFLDSSGNTIYF.

The V gene is TRBV7-2, the J gene TRBJ2-1; the match to TRBD2 covers 11 bases. Trimming took 6 bases from V and 0 from J; bases not matched to a gene: 1. Germline CDR1 reads SGHTA; CDR2 reads FQGNSA. The CDR3 is 15 amino acids. For the CDR3, the DNA is TGTGCCAGCAGACTAGCGGGAGTCTCCTACAATGAGCAGTTCTTC. Its translation: CASRLAGVSYNEQFF.

J is TRBJ2-3 and V is TRBV14; a weak D match, TRBD2 (5 bases). Looked up from germline, CDR1 is SGHDN and CDR2 is FVKESK. CDR3 size: 16 residues. The V end was cut by 2 bases, the J end by 2 bases, with 14 bases between. The CDR3 loop reads CASSQWSGLPTDTQYF. DNA for the CDR3: TGTGCCAGCAGCCAATGGTCAGGACTTCCCACAGATACGCAGTATTTT.

The chain combines TRBV28 with TRBJ2-6; D possibly corresponds to TRBD1 (6 bases). The CDR3 covers 16 residues. Germline V CDR1 and CDR2: MDHEN, SYDVKM. Trimming removed 5 bases from V and 2 bases from J, with 13 bases in between. CDR3 amino acids: CASSLQRGTGANVLTF. CDR3 nucleotide sequence: TGTGCCAGCAGTCTGCAGAGGGGGACTGGGGCCAACGTCCTGACTTTC.

The J gene is TRBJ2-2, the V gene TRBV9; TRBD2 aligns across 9 bases. V gave up 3 bases and J gave up 5 bases; unmatched junction bases: 2. Germline lookup yields CDR1 SGDLS and CDR2 YYNGEE. This CDR3 contains 14 residues. The CDR3 region has the DNA TGTGCCAGCAGCGCCGCGGGGGGGACCGGGGAGCTGTTTTTT. Encoded protein: CASSAAGGTGELFF.

The V call is TRBV28, the J call TRBJ2-2; D not resolved. This CDR3 is 13 amino acids long. CDR1 is MDHEN, CDR2 SYDVKM, per germline. Trimming removed 3 bases from V and 1 base from J, with 3 bases in between. The CDR3 here is CASSFLNTGELFF. CDR3 bases: TGTGCCAGCAGTTTCCTGAACACCGGGGAGCTGTTTTTT.

This chain uses TRBV4-2 with TRBJ1-1; no clear D gene. The germline V gene encodes CDR1 LGHNA and CDR2 YNFKEQ. The CDR3 runs 15 residues. Deletions cut 0 bases from V and 0 bases from J, with 8 bases between. CDR3 in DNA: TGTGCCAGCAGCCAAGATCGACACATGAACACTGAAGCTTTCTTT. Encoded protein: CASSQDRHMNTEAFF.

About this clone itself: The junction differs from germline at one of its ends, possibly a read error. In nucleotides, the CDR3 is TGTGCTAGCAGCCCCTGGACAGGGGGCTGGGGGCAGTTCTTC. This codes for CASSPWTGGWGQFF. The chain couples TRBV7-7 to TRBJ2-1; the match to TRBD1 covers 11 bases. The CDR3 has 14 amino acids. Germline V gene lookup returns CDR1 SSHAT and CDR2 FNYEAQ (reference sequence).

CDR3 sequence: CASSPPGDRMGYTF. In DNA, the CDR3 is TGTGCCAGCTCACCCCCAGGAGACAGGATGGGCTACACCTTC. The chain links TRBV18 to TRBJ1-2, with a weak D call TRBD1 (6 bases). The V gene lost 3 bases and the J gene lost 8 bases, with 16 bases spanning the gap. This CDR3 spans 14 amino acids. CDR1 and CDR2 from the germline V gene are KGHSH and LQKENI.

The chain couples TRBV5-1 to TRBJ2-1, with 8 bases lining up with TRBD2. The CDR3 covers 16 residues. From germline, CDR1 is SGHRS and CDR2 YFSETQ. V lost 4 bases, J lost 5 bases, and 11 bases stayed unmatched. DNA of the CDR3: TGCGCCAGCAGCCGTCGGGGGGAGCGGGGGAACAATGAGCAGTTCTTC. The encoded protein is CASSRRGERGNNEQFF.

V usage is TRBV28 and J usage is TRBJ2-6; a weak D match, TRBD1 (5 bases). This CDR3 comprises 15 residues. V was clipped by 6 bases and J by 2 bases, with 11 bases between them. Germline V gene sequence: CDR1 MDHEN, CDR2 SYDVKM. As DNA, the CDR3 is TGTGCCAGCAGCCGGGCAGGGACTGGGGCCAACGTCCTGACTTTC. The encoded protein is CASSRAGTGANVLTF.

The V call is TRBV28, the J call TRBJ2-1, with D tentatively TRBD2 (5 bases). V was shortened by 8 bases and J by 5 bases, with 7 bases between the two germline ends. Germline assignment: CDR1 MDHEN and CDR2 SYDVKM. The CDR3 is made up of 11 amino acids. The DNA of the CDR3 is TGTGCCAGCTCGGGGAACAATGAGCAGTTCTTC. It codes for CASSGNNEQFF.

The chain employs TRBV12-3 or TRBV12-4 and TRBJ1-2, with unresolved D. The CDR3 extends over 13 amino acids. The V gene lost 2 bases and the J gene lost 4 bases, with 8 bases spanning the gap. DNA of the CDR3: TGTGCCAGCAGTTTAAGTGGCGGCTATGGCTACACCTTC. It translates to CASSLSGGYGYTF.

This clone has only one observation. The chain is built from TRBV5-1 and TRBJ2-3; tentative D call: TRBD1 (5 bases). The CDR3 is 15 residues long. The V end was cut by 0 bases, the J end by 4 bases, with 12 bases between. CDR1 is SGHRS and CDR2 is YFSETQ in the germline V gene. CDR3 in amino acids: CASSLAVAGSDTQYF. In nucleotides, the CDR3 is TGCGCCAGCAGCTTGGCCGTGGCAGGGTCAGATACGCAGTATTTT.

This chain joins TRBV11-2 and TRBJ2-1; no clear D. CDR1 SGHAT and CDR2 FQNNGV come from the germline V gene. The CDR3 is 14 amino acids. Trimming took off 4 bases at V and 8 bases at J, with 15 bases between the two ends. The CDR3 spells CASSSSLVVDEQFF. The CDR3 coding sequence is TGTGCCAGCAGCTCATCCCTAGTTGTTGATGAGCAGTTCTTC.

The chain combines TRBV27 with TRBJ2-3; 11 bases match TRBD1. The trim removed 5 bases at V and 4 bases at J, leaving 5 bases unmatched. Germline CDR1 MNHEY, CDR2 SMNVEV (reference sequence). This CDR3 contains 15 residues. The CDR3: CASSDRTGGPDTQYF. The CDR3 nucleotides read TGTGCCAGCAGTGATCGGACAGGGGGCCCAGATACGCAGTATTTT.

J is TRBJ2-7 and V is TRBV15; maybe TRBD2 (6 bases). The CDR3 length is 14 residues. V lost 0 bases, J lost 3 bases, and 9 bases lay in between. In germline, CDR1 is LNHNV, CDR2 YYDKDF (reference sequence). The CDR3 protein is CATSRDLASYEQYF. The CDR3 DNA sequence: TGTGCCACCAGCAGAGATCTAGCGAGCTACGAGCAGTACTTC.

The V call is TRBV2, the J call TRBJ2-2, with TRBD2 matching 7 bases. The J segment lost 5 bases and the V segment lost 7 bases, leaving 10 bases of the junction unmatched. Germline CDR1 reads SNHLY; CDR2 reads FYNNEI. This CDR3 contains 15 residues. The CDR3 bases are TGTGCCAGCACAAGGGAAGCGGGAAGGACCGGGGAGCTGTTTTTT. Translation gives CASTREAGRTGELFF.